This T cell receptor (beta chain) was documented in a study of T cells in Graves' hyperthyroidism and ophthalmopathy. At the level of the study: Initial diagnosis, before any treatment, was when peripheral blood was collected.

Regions amplified from RNA transcripts were the TCR beta CDR3 regions. A set of HTBI primers served as the primers for a first-round RT-PCR of the TCR CDR3. TCRdb re-called the multiplex PCR reads through MiXCR, storing one row per CDR3 protein. The sample contains under 300,000 distinct CDR3 sequences, 13% of which appear only once. Newly diagnosed patients aged 18 to 65 had hyperthyroidism of under 2 months' duration. The junction had 5 bases not matched to a gene; V was cut back by 6 bases and J by 9 bases. Germline CDR1 reads SGHTA; CDR2 reads FQGTGA. The CDR3 contains 12 residues. The sequence came from a woman aged 25 to 39 with Graves' hyperthyroidism that later progressed to Graves' ophthalmopathy. Sequences were obtained from blood. The chain couples TRBV7-3 to TRBJ2-4, with 7 bases aligning to TRBD1. The CDR3 DNA sequence: TGTGCCAGCAGTCCAGGGGGAACCATTCAGTACTTC. Translated, it gives CASSPGGTIQYF.